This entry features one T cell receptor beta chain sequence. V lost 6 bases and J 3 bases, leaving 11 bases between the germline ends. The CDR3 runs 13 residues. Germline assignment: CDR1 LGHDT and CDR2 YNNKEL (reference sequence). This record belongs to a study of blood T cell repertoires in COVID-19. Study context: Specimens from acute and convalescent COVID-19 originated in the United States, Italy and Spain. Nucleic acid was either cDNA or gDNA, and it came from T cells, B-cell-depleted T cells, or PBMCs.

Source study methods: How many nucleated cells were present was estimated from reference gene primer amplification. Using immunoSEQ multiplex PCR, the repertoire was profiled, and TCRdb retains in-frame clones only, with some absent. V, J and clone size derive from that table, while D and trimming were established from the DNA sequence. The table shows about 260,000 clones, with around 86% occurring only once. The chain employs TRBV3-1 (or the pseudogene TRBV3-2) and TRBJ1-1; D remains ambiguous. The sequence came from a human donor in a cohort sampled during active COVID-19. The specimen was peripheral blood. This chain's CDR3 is CASRLLGDTEAFF. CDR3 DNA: TGTGCCAGCAGATTACTCGGGGACACTGAAGCTTTCTTT.